This T cell receptor beta chain was documented in a study of siplizumab effects on memory and regulatory T cells. General observations from the study: Siplizumab significantly reduced alloreactive sequences traceable to unstimulated CD4+ memory cells. Researchers did not confirm the suppressive function of proliferating Tregs from siplizumab cultures.

A remark on this clone: What it binds is unknown. A junction boundary mismatches the germline segment, possibly from a read error.

The germline V gene encodes CDR1 LNHDA and CDR2 SQIVND (reference sequence). The CDR3 length is 14 residues. Profiled with immunoSEQ multiplex PCR; TCRdb holds only in-frame clones, not every one. The sample has roughly 120,000 clones, 94% seen once. The source material was non-Treg CD4+ T cells sorted from blood. J is TRBJ2-7 and V is TRBV19; D might be TRBD2 (6 bases). The source of this sequence is a human donor in good health. The CDR3 region is CASSLDRLRGEQYF. The CDR3 region has the DNA TGTGCCAGTAGTCTAGACCGACTACGGGGGGAGCAGTACTTC.